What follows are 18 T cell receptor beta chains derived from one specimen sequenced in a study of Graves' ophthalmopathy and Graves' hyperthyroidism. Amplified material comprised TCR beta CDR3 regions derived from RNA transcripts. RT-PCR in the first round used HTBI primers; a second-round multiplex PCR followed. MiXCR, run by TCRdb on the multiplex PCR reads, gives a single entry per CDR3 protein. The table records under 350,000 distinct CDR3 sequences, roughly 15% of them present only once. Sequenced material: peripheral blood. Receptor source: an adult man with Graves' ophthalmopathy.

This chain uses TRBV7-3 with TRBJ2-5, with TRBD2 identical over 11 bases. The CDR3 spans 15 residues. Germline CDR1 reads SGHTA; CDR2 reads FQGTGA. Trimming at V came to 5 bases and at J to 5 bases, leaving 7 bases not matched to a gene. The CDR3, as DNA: TGTGCCAGCAGCCCAACCGGACTAGCGGGTGAGACCCAGTACTTC. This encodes CASSPTGLAGETQYF.

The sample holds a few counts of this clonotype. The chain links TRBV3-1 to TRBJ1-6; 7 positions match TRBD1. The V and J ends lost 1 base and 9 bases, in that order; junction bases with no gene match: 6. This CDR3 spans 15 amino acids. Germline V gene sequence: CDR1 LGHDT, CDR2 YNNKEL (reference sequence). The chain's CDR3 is CASSQAVQGSSPLHF. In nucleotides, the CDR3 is TGTGCCAGCAGCCAAGCGGTACAGGGGAGTTCACCCCTCCACTTT. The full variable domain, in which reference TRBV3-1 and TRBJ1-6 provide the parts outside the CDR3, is DTAVSQTPKYLVTQMGNDKSIKCEQNLGHDTMYWYKQDSKKFLKIMFSYNNKELIINETVPNRFSPKSPDKAHLNLHINSLELGDSAVYFCASSQAVQGSSPLHFGNGTRLTVT.

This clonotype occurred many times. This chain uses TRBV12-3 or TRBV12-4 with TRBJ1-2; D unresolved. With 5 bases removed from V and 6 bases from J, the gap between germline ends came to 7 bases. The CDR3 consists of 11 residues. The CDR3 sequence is CASSVSDGYTF. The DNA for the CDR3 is TGTGCCAGCAGTGTGAGCGATGGCTACACCTTC.

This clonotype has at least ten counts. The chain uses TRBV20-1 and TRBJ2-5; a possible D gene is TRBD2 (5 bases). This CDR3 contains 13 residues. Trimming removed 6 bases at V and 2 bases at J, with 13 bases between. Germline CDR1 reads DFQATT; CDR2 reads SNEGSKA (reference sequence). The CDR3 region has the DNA TGCAGTGCGCCACCGGGAACACAAGAGACCCAGTACTTC. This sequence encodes CSAPPGTQETQYF.

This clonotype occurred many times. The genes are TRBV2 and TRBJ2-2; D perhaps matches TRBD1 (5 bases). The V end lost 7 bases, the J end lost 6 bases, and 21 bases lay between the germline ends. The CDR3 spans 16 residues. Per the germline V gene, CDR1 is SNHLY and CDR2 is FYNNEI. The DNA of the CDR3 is TGTGCCAGCAATAGGGGCGGAACAAATAGGGCCGGGGAGCTGTTTTTT. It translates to CASNRGGTNRAGELFF.

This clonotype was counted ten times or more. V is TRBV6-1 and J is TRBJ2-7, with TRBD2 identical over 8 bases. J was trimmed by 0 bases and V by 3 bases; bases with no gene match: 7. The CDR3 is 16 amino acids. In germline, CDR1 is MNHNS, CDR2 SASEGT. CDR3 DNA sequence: TGTGCCAGCAGTGACCACCGGACTAGCCCCTCCTACGAGCAGTACTTC. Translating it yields CASSDHRTSPSYEQYF.

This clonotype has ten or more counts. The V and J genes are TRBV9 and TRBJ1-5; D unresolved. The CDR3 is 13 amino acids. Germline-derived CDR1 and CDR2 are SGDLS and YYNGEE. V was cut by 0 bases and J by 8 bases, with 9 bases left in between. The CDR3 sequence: CASSVDGVEPQHF. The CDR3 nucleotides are TGTGCCAGCAGCGTAGACGGGGTGGAGCCCCAGCATTTT.

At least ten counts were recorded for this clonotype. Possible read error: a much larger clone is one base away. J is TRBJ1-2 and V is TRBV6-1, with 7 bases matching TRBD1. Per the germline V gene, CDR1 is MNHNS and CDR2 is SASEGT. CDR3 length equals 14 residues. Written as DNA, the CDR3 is TGTGACAGCGCGGGTGAGAGGGGGCTCTATGGCTACACCTTC. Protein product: CDSAGERGLYGYTF.

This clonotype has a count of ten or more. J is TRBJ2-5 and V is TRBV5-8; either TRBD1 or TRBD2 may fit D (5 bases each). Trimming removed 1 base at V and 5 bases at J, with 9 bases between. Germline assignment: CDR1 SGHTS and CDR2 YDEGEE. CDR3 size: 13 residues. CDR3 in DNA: TGTGCCAGCAGCTTGCTGGGGGACGAGACCCAGTACTTC. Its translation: CASSLLGDETQYF.

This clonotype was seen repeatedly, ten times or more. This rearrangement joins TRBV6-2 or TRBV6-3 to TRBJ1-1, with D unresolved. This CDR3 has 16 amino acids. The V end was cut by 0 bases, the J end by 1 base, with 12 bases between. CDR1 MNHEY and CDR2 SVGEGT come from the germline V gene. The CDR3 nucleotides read TGTGCCAGCAGTTACTCGATCCGGGTAAAGAACACTGAAGCTTTCTTT. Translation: CASSYSIRVKNTEAFF.

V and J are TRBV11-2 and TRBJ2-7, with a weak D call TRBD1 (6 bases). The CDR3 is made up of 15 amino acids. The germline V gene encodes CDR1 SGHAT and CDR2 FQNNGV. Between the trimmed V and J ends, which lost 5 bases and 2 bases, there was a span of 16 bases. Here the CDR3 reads CASSHYRDKTYEQYF. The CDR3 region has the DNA TGTGCCAGCAGCCACTACCGGGACAAAACCTACGAGCAGTACTTC.

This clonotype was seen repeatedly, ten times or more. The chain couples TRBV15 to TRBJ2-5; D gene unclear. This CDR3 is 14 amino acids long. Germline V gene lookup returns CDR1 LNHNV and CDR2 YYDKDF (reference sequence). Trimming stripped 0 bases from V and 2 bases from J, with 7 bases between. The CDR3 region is CATSRERSQETQYF. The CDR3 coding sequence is TGTGCCACCAGCAGAGAAAGGTCTCAAGAGACCCAGTACTTC.

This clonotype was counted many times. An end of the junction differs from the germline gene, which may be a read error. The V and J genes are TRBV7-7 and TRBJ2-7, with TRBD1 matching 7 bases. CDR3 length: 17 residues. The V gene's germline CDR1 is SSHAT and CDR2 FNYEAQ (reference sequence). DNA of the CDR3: TGTGCTAGCAGCTTACCCCAGAGGGGGCGTCGTCCCTACGAGCAGTACTTC. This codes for CASSLPQRGRRPYEQYF. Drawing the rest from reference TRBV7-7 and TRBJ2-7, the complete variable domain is GAGVSQSPRYKVTKRGQDVTLRCDPISSHATLYWYQQALGQGPEFLTYFNYEAQPDKSGLPSDRFSAERPEGSISTLTIQRTEQRDSAMYRCASSLPQRGRRPYEQYFGPGTRLTVT.

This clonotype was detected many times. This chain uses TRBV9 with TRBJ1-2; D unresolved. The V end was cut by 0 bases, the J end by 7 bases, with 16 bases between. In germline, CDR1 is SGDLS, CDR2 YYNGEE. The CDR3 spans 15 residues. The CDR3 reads CASSVEVVGRAGYTF. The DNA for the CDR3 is TGTGCCAGCAGCGTAGAGGTTGTGGGTAGAGCTGGCTACACCTTC.

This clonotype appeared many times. CDR3 DNA sequence: TGTGCCAGCAGTCAACAGACATTGGGCACTGAAGCTTTCTTT. This gives the protein CASSQQTLGTEAFF. J is TRBJ1-1 and V is TRBV12-3 or TRBV12-4; unclear D gene. The CDR3 has 14 amino acids. Between the trimmed V and J ends, which lost 5 bases and 4 bases, there was a span of 14 bases.

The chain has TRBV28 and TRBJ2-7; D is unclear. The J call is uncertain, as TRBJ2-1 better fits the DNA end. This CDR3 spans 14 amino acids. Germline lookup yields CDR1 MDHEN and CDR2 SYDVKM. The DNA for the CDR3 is TGTGCCAGCAGTTTGTCGAGCAACTCCTACGAGCAGTTCTTC. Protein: CASSLSSNSYEQFF.

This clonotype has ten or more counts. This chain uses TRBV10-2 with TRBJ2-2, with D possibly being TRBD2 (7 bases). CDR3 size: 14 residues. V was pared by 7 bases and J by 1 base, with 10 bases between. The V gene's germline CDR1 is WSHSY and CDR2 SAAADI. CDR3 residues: CASKRDKNTGELFF. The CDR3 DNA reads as TGCGCCAGCAAGCGGGACAAGAACACCGGGGAGCTGTTTTTT.

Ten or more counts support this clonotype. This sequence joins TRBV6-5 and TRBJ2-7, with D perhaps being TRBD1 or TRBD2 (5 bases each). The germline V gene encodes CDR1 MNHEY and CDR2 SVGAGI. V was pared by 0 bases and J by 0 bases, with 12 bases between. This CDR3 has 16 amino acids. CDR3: CASSYSGRVSSYEQYF. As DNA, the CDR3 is TGTGCCAGCAGTTACTCGGGGCGGGTGAGCTCCTACGAGCAGTACTTC.